This T cell receptor (beta chain) was sequenced during a study of shared clonotypes between healthy human individuals. Germline CDR1 reads SGHRS; CDR2 reads YFSETQ. The CDR3 spans 13 residues. The V segment lost 8 bases and the J segment 2 bases; nucleotides outside the gene matches: 5. This clone was seen just once. Its antigen is undetermined. Study-level results: Among donors, the sharing of clonotypes was expected to be influenced by sequencing depth.

Clones were sequenced by immunoSEQ multiplex PCR, and TCRdb holds only the in-frame ones, with some missing. In the table there are approximately 2,300,000 clones, roughly 90% of which are singletons. The rearrangement joins TRBV5-1 to TRBJ2-5; 8 bases map to TRBD2. The sequenced material came from naive CD4+ T cells from PBMCs. Subset specified: CD45RA+ positively selected. The origin of this receptor is a man between 18 and 29 years old in good health. Some clones in this sample may be carry-over from other donors' samples. The DNA for the CDR3 is TGCGCCAGTCAATTAGCGGGACAAGAGACCCAGTACTTC. Its translation is CASQLAGQETQYF. The full variable domain, completed using reference TRBV5-1 and TRBJ2-5, is KAGVTQTPRYLIKTRGQQVTLSCSPISGHRSVSWYQQTPGQGLQFLFEYFSETQRNKGNFPGRFSGRQFSNSRSEMNVSTLELGDSALYLCASQLAGQETQYFGPGTRLLVL.